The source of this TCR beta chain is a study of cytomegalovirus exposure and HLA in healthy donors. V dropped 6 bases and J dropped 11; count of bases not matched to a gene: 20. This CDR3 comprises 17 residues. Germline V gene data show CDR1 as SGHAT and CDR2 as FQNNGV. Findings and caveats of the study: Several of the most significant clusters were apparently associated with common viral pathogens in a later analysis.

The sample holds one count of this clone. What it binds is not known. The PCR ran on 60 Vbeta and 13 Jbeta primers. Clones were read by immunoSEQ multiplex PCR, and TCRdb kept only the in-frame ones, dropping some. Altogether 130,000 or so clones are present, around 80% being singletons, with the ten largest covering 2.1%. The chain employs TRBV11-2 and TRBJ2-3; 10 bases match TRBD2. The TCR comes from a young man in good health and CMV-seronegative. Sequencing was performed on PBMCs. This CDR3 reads CASSPRLSAGGAGGQYF. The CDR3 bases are TGTGCCAGCAGTCCTCGTTTATCAGCGGGGGGGGCCGGGGGGCAGTATTTT. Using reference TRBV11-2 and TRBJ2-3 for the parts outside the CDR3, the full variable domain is EAGVAQSPRYKIIEKRQSVAFWCNPISGHATLYWYQQILGQGPKLLIQFQNNGVVDDSQLPKDRFSAERLKGVDSTLKIQPAKLEDSAVYLCASSPRLSAGGAGGQYFGPGTRLTVL.